This is a list of T cell receptor beta chains from one sample in a study of post-analysis software for immune sequencing data. MiXCR, run by TCRdb on the PCR reads, gives a single entry per CDR3 protein. The table has about 160,000 distinct CDR3 sequences, around 36% seen once. This specimen was blood, taken after autologous hematopoietic stem cell transplantation. These TCRs come from a girl aged 5 to 17 with multiple sclerosis. CDR3s include the opening cysteine and the closing phenylalanine or tryptophan. D genes are given only for firm matches. The size of a clone is reported for some rows only, either as once, few or many, or as a class for expanded clones.

V	J	size	D	DNA	CDR3
TRBV12-3/TRBV12-4	TRBJ1-2	few	.	TGTGCCAGCAGCCCAGGGACGGTTAACTATGGCTACACCTTC	CASSPGTVNYGYTF
TRBV7-9	TRBJ2-7	.	TRBD1	TGTGCCAGCAGCTTAAGGGACAGACCCTACGAGCAGTACTTC	CASSLRDRPYEQYF
TRBV7-9	TRBJ2-1	many	.	TGTGCCAGCAGCCCTAGGAGCTCCTACAATGAGCAGTTCTTC	CASSPRSSYNEQFF
TRBV12-3/TRBV12-4	TRBJ1-5	.	.	TGTGCCAGCAGACCAGGACAAAGGGTGAGCAATCAGCCCCAGCATTTT	CASRPGQRVSNQPQHF
TRBV27	TRBJ2-1	few	.	TGTGCCAGTAGCGACAGCTCCTACAATGAGCAGTTCTTC	CASSDSSYNEQFF
TRBV25-1	TRBJ2-1	few	TRBD2	TGTGCCAGCATTGGAGGGACTAGTGCCGTTCACGATCTTCTGCCTTACAATGAGCAGTTCTTC	CASIGGTSAVHDLLPYNEQFF
TRBV30	TRBJ2-7	once	.	TGTGCCTGGAGTCTCCCACGGACAGCGTGGGGGGAGTACGAGCAGTACTTC	CAWSLPRTAWGEYEQYF
TRBV5-1	TRBJ2-5	.	TRBD1	TGCGCCAGCAGCTCCGGGACAGGGGATGTGGAGACCCAGTACTTC	CASSSGTGDVETQYF
TRBV6-6	TRBJ2-6	.	.	TGTGCCAGCGGGGGCGCTTCCGGGGCCAACGTCCTGACTTTC	CASGGASGANVLTF
TRBV11-3	TRBJ2-4	.	.	TGTGCCAGCAGCTTAGGGGATGACATTCAGTACTTC	CASSLGDDIQYF
TRBV4-2	TRBJ2-3	.	TRBD2	TGTGCCAGCAGCCCAATTACTAGCGGGACGGCAGATACGCAGTATTTT	CASSPITSGTADTQYF
TRBV6-2/TRBV6-3	TRBJ2-7	many	TRBD2	TGTGCCAGCAGTTACTCGACTAGCGGGAGCTCCTACGAGCAGTACTTC	CASSYSTSGSSYEQYF
TRBV29-1	TRBJ1-4	.	.	TGCAGCGTTGAAGGGCTAGCGGGAGGGACTAATGAAAAACTGTTTTTT	CSVEGLAGGTNEKLFF
TRBV20-1	TRBJ2-7	few	.	TGCAGTGCTAGAGCGGGAGACGGGGTTGAGCAGTACTTC	CSARAGDGVEQYF